What follows is one T cell receptor beta chain and its context. Its antigen remains unidentified. These data originate in a study of T cell repertoires in cytomegalovirus infection. For the study at large: Carrying CMV and the relevant HLA type showed in public TCR beta signatures.

TCRdb processed the reads anew with MiXCR; each CDR3 protein has one entry. The repertoire holds 450,000 to 650,000 distinct CDR3 sequences, with almost 40% as singletons. The germline V gene has CDR1 SGHDT and CDR2 YYEEEE. This CDR3 has 15 amino acids. J was trimmed by 3 bases and V by 5 bases; bases with no gene match: 8. Study-wide results and limits: HLA-C-restricted TCR beta clonotypes specific for CMV led the ex vivo response.

This sample comprised cultured PBMCs, obtained from culture after CMV antigen stimulation. The chain joins TRBV5-6 to TRBJ2-5; 9 bases align to TRBD1. The origin of this receptor is a human donor in good health (CMV status not recorded). Some clones in this sample may be carry-over from other donors' samples. The CDR3 region is CASRKPGTGKETQYF. The CDR3 coding sequence is TGTGCCAGCAGAAAACCCGGGACAGGGAAAGAGACCCAGTACTTC.